This T cell receptor (beta chain) comes out of a study of T cells expressing NK-cell markers. Study overall: Sorted CD3+CD56-NKG2C+, CD3+CD56+NKG2C+ and CD3+CD56+NKG2C- T cells supplied the TCR beta repertoires.

Germline V gene data show CDR1 as SGHVS and CDR2 as FQNEAQ. This CDR3 region has 16 residues. TCRdb re-called the 5' RACE reads and shows each CDR3 protein once, DNA omitted. Here the sample table reports about 32,000 distinct CDR3 sequences. Material: blood T cells: a sorted CD56 or NKG2C T cell subset, CD4+ or CD8+ T cells, or bulk PBMC T cells (not recorded which). The V and J genes are TRBV7-8 and TRBJ2-3; TCRdb picks TRBD2, but there is no DNA to check that call. The source is a woman aged 18 to 75 in good health. The CDR3 protein is CASVYSGSVSTDTQYF.